This TCR beta chain was documented in a study of chemoradiotherapy in HPV16-positive cancers. General observations from the study: Candidate HPV-specific clones and E7-related TCR motifs grew in tumor during treatment. For HPV16-positive patients, expanding HPV-responsive T cells associated with longer recurrence-free survival.

The CDR3 has 12 amino acids. The germline V gene encodes CDR1 LNHNV and CDR2 YYDKDF (reference sequence). Trimming took off 0 bases at V and 3 bases at J, with 2 bases between the two ends. This clone occurred once. Its antigen is still unknown. Profiled with immunoSEQ multiplex PCR; TCRdb holds only in-frame clones, not every one. The table includes 7,000 or so clones, approximately 88% detected once. The V call is TRBV15, the J call TRBJ2-5; D is uncertain. This receptor was taken from a human donor with HPV-associated anogenital cancer. The sample in question was tumor tissue, obtained from a patient who underwent chemoradiotherapy. CDR3 coding DNA: TGTGCCACCAGCAGAGATGAAGAGACCCAGTACTTC. This translates into CATSRDEETQYF. The whole variable domain, filled in from reference TRBV15 and TRBJ2-5, reads DAMVIQNPRYQVTQFGKPVTLSCSQTLNHNVMYWYQQKSSQAPKLLFHYYDKDFNNEADTPDNFQSRRPNTSFCFLDIRSPGLGDTAMYLCATSRDEETQYFGPGTRLLVL.